The 20 T cell receptor beta chains in this list originate from one sample, sequenced in a study of shared clonotypes between healthy human individuals (dated by TCRdb to 2018 to 2020). Library preparation used the immunoSEQ multiplex PCR assay. This immuneACCESS table, as held by TCRdb, lists in-frame sequences with V and J called but not all clones. Of the missing ones, under half trace to an unresolved V gene in checked studies; the others have no known cause. This sample has about 980,000 clones in its table, and over 60% of those were observed once. The ten largest clones capture approximately 1.5% of the sample. The sample consisted of memory CD4+ T cells sorted from blood. The sample's cell subset or site label is to be understood as: CD45RA-negative fraction. These receptor sequences come from a man between 18 and 35 years old in good health.

This clone was found a few times. The rearrangement joins TRBV30 to TRBJ1-1; D is ambiguous. The CDR3 is 14 residues long. Per germline, CDR1 GTSNPN and CDR2 SVGIG (reference sequence). V was clipped by 2 bases and J by 1 base, with 11 bases between them. This chain's CDR3 is CAWSRGGPNTEAFF. For the CDR3, the DNA is TGTGCCTGGAGTCGGGGAGGGCCGAACACTGAAGCTTTCTTT.

The chain couples TRBV18 to TRBJ1-3; D is perhaps TRBD1 (6 bases). The CDR3 covers 17 residues. Germline V gene sequence: CDR1 KGHSH, CDR2 LQKENI. V gave up 3 bases and J gave up 2 bases, with 17 bases separating them. The CDR3 DNA reads TGTGCCAGCTCACCTTTTACCGGAGGGGGTCCTGGAAACACCATATATTTT. The encoded protein is CASSPFTGGGPGNTIYF.

V gene TRBV6-5 combines with J gene TRBJ1-2; TRBD1 is a possible D gene (6 bases). V lost 6 bases and J 8 bases, leaving 16 bases between the germline ends. The germline gives CDR1 MNHEY, CDR2 SVGAGI. The CDR3 is 13 residues long. CDR3 sequence (DNA): TGTGCCAGCAGCAAGGGACATCGCCGGGGCTACACCTTC. Translating it yields CASSKGHRRGYTF.

The chain joins TRBV7-2 to TRBJ2-5; 9 nucleotides agree with TRBD2. CDR3 length: 17 amino acids. Germline trimming cut 1 base from V and 1 base from J; bases unmatched to any gene: 7. Germline V gene data show CDR1 as SGHTA and CDR2 as FQGNSA. The DNA of the CDR3 is TGTGCCAGCAGCTTAGGTCTCCTAGCGGGGACCCAAGAGACCCAGTACTTC. This gives the protein CASSLGLLAGTQETQYF.

This clone showed up many times. This sample includes further DNA sequences coding for the same CDR3. The genes are TRBV6-9 and TRBJ1-4; the D is unclear. Trimming pared 8 bases from V and 8 bases from J, leaving 18 bases between. The CDR3 consists of 14 residues. Per germline, CDR1 MNHGY and CDR2 SVAAGI. The CDR3 sequence is CASFKRGSREKLFF. CDR3 coding DNA: TGTGCCAGCTTTAAGCGCGGTAGTCGGGAAAAACTGTTTTTT.

The genes are TRBV5-1 and TRBJ2-1; 14 bases fit TRBD2. This CDR3 region has 16 residues. Germline V gives CDR1 SGHRS, CDR2 YFSETQ. V dropped 4 bases and J dropped 9; count of bases not matched to a gene: 9. CDR3 in amino acids: CASSQPGLAGVGEQFF. Written as DNA, the CDR3 is TGCGCCAGCAGCCAACCGGGACTAGCGGGAGTAGGTGAGCAGTTCTTC.

The V call is TRBV19, the J call TRBJ1-4, with a weak D call TRBD1 (5 bases). The V gene's germline CDR1 is LNHDA and CDR2 SQIVND (reference sequence). This CDR3 region has 14 residues. With 3 bases removed from V and 6 bases from J, the gap between germline ends came to 11 bases. CDR3 residues: CASSIDSGYEKLFF. CDR3 bases: TGTGCCAGTAGTATTGACAGCGGATATGAAAAACTGTTTTTT.

This sequence joins TRBV7-9 and TRBJ1-1; possible D gene TRBD1, 5 bases. V shed 2 bases and J shed 8 bases, with 21 bases lying between them. The germline CDR1 and CDR2 sequences are SEHNR and FQNEAQ (reference sequence). CDR3 length: 16 amino acids. The CDR3 region has the DNA TGTGCCAGCAGCTTAATAGGGGAGGGTAGCGGAGTAGAAGCTTTCTTT. Its protein product is CASSLIGEGSGVEAFF.

In this sample, this clone turned up once. Distinct nucleotide sequences in the sample also encode this CDR3. The rearrangement links TRBV9 to TRBJ2-5; the match to TRBD2 covers 7 bases. This CDR3 comprises 13 residues. The junction had 0 bases not matched to a gene; V was cut back by 0 bases and J by 4 bases. The germline gives CDR1 SGDLS, CDR2 YYNGEE. The CDR3 nucleotides are TGTGCCAGCAGCGTAGCGGGGGGAGAGACCCAGTACTTC. Residues: CASSVAGGETQYF.

This chain joins TRBV20-1 and TRBJ2-7; D might be TRBD2 (5 bases). V lost 3 bases, J lost 6 bases, and 9 bases lay in between. The CDR3 is 11 residues long. From germline, CDR1 is DFQATT and CDR2 SNEGSKA (reference sequence). CDR3 sequence (DNA): TGCAGTGCTAGGTTCGCGGGCGAGCAGTACTTC. As protein: CSARFAGEQYF.

The rearrangement uses TRBV5-6 and TRBJ2-2; D possibly uses TRBD1 or TRBD2 (5 bases each). Germline CDR1 reads SGHDT; CDR2 reads YYEEEE. Trimming removed 3 bases from V and 3 bases from J, with 12 bases in between. The CDR3 sequence is 15 residues long. The CDR3 DNA reads as TGTGCCAGCAGCTCGGGACCTGACGACACCGGGGAGCTGTTTTTT. This encodes CASSSGPDDTGELFF. The variable domain in full, with the rest retrieved from reference TRBV5-6 and TRBJ2-2, is DAGVTQSPTHLIKTRGQQVTLRCSPKSGHDTVSWYQQALGQGPQFIFQYYEEEERQRGNFPDRFSGHQFPNYSSELNVNALLLGDSALYLCASSSGPDDTGELFFGEGSRLTVL.

The rearrangement joins TRBV21-1 to TRBJ1-2. TRBV21-1 is a pseudogene segment. The CDR3 is 16 residues long. The CDR3 loop reads CASSKEEAGTLSGYTF. The CDR3, as DNA: TGTGCCAGCAGCAAAGAAGAGGCAGGGACCCTATCTGGCTACACCTTC.

The genes are TRBV28 and TRBJ2-1; 7 bases agree with TRBD1. Per the germline V gene, CDR1 is MDHEN and CDR2 is SYDVKM. With V trimmed by 5 bases and J by 2 bases, 6 bases remained unmatched. This CDR3 is 15 amino acids long. CDR3 DNA: TGTGCCAGCAGTGGGACAGCCCCAGCCTACAATGAGCAGTTCTTC. Amino acid sequence: CASSGTAPAYNEQFF. The full variable domain, with the rest looked up from reference TRBV28 and TRBJ2-1, is DVKVTQSSRYLVKRTGEKVFLECVQDMDHENMFWYRQDPGLGLRLIYFSYDVKMKEKGDIPEGYSVSREKKERFSLILESASTNQTSMYLCASSGTAPAYNEQFFGPGTRLTVL.

The CDR3 DNA sequence: TGCAGCGTTGAAATGGGCACAGATACGCAGTATTTT. This gives the protein CSVEMGTDTQYF. This chain uses TRBV29-1 with TRBJ2-3; D gene uncertain. This CDR3 region has 12 residues. The germline gives CDR1 SQVTM, CDR2 ANQGSEA. Trimming removed 2 bases from V and 1 base from J, with 4 bases in between.

V usage is TRBV6-1 and J usage is TRBJ2-7, with 8 positions matching TRBD1. The CDR3 consists of 15 residues. The V segment lost 7 bases and the J segment 1 base; nucleotides outside the gene matches: 9. Per the germline V gene, CDR1 is MNHNS and CDR2 is SASEGT. The CDR3 DNA follows: TGTGCCAGCATTGGGACAGGCGGTCGGTCCTACGAGCAGTACTTC. It is translated as CASIGTGGRSYEQYF.

The rearrangement links TRBV9 to TRBJ2-3; 9 nucleotides align to TRBD2. The CDR3 has 17 amino acids. Germline CDR1 is SGDLS and CDR2 is YYNGEE. V gave up 3 bases and J gave up 6 bases; unmatched junction bases: 14. Here the CDR3 reads CASSEAPPAGGEDTQYF. The CDR3 coding sequence is TGTGCCAGCAGCGAGGCCCCTCCAGCGGGGGGCGAGGATACGCAGTATTTT.

The V and J genes are TRBV4-1 and TRBJ2-1, with 14 bases that match TRBD2. CDR3 length: 16 amino acids. Germline V gene lookup returns CDR1 MGHRA and CDR2 YSYEKL. After removal of 2 bases from V and 6 bases from J, the junction contained 3 bases not matched to a gene. In DNA form, the CDR3 reads TGCGCCAGCAGCCAAACCGGACTAGCGGGGGGCAATGAGCAGTTCTTC. Protein product: CASSQTGLAGGNEQFF.

The chain uses TRBV2 and TRBJ2-1; D gene unclear. V lost 3 bases, J lost 5 bases, and 23 bases lay in between. There are 18 residues in the CDR3. Germline CDR1 is SNHLY and CDR2 is FYNNEI. This CDR3 reads CASSDTFFTVSRDNEQFF. Written as DNA, the CDR3 is TGTGCCAGCAGTGACACGTTTTTTACCGTAAGTAGGGACAATGAGCAGTTCTTC.

V usage is TRBV6-1 and J usage is TRBJ2-1; D call uncertain. The V end lost 6 bases, the J end lost 3 bases, and 15 bases lay between the germline ends. The CDR3 is 15 amino acids. Germline V CDR1 and CDR2: MNHNS, SASEGT. Here the CDR3 DNA reads TGTGCCAGCAGCCTGTCTATACGGATCTACAATGAGCAGTTCTTC. Residues: CASSLSIRIYNEQFF.

The rearrangement links TRBV6-1 to TRBJ2-7, with D hard to call. The CDR3 has 13 residues. CDR1 is MNHNS and CDR2 is SASEGT in the germline V gene. Trimming cost V 4 bases and J 2 bases, with 9 bases left between them. As DNA, the CDR3 is TGTGCCAGCAGTGGCCTGGGTCCCTACGAGCAGTACTTC. It codes for CASSGLGPYEQYF.